This T cell receptor beta chain was identified during a study of graft-versus-host responses after intestinal transplantation. Broader study findings: GvH clones were identified in recipient marrow, with some first appearing in ileum or blood.

The CDR3 is made up of 14 amino acids. V was clipped by 7 bases and J by 4 bases, with 17 bases between them. Germline V lookup: CDR1 GTSNPN, CDR2 SVGIG (reference sequence). TCRdb's copy holds only in-frame clones and misses some; the assay was immunoSEQ multiplex PCR. The sample contains some 19,000 clones, roughly two fifths of which appear only once. Plates contained approximately 200,000 CFSE-labeled responder cells and approximately 200,000 irradiated, violet-dye-labeled stimulator cells. The responders that had proliferated, CFSE-low CD3+CD4+ and CD3+CD8+ cells, were sorted after the reaction.

The receptor was isolated from a human patient who received an intestinal transplant. The sequencing here drew on alloreactive CD8+ T cells from a mixed lymphocyte reaction culture, taken before intestinal transplant. Subset given: CFSE-low proliferating T cells sorted from roughly six-day pre-transplant mixed lymphocyte reaction (GvH or HvG direction). This sequence joins TRBV30 and TRBJ2-1, with D perhaps being TRBD1 or TRBD2 (5 bases each). The DNA for the CDR3 is TGTGCCTTAAACGGGATGGGGGTATACAATGAGCAGTTCTTC. Translating gives CALNGMGVYNEQFF.